This T cell receptor (beta chain) was documented in a study of blood T cells in healthy people across ages. Points from the study as a whole: Older age went with lower TCR beta diversity per million T cells, in a roughly linear way. Observed TCR beta diversity showed a strong correlation with the percentage of naive T cells as measured by flow cytometry. Estimates based on one million T cells were treated as lower bounds. Fewer expanded clones and more diversity marked long-lived versus aged donors.

A second PCR of roughly 7 to 11 cycles used a sample-barcoded 5' primer and a J-beta primer mix. TCRdb called the 5' RACE reads again in MiXCR, with one record for every CDR3 protein. The repertoire holds about 970,000 distinct CDR3 sequences, approximately 50% seen once, with 20% to 25% in the top ten. V lost 7 bases and J lost 4, with 17 bases in between. CDR3 length equals 15 residues. As to this clonotype: Its target is not known.

V is TRBV12-3 or TRBV12-4 and J is TRBJ1-3, with D perhaps matching TRBD1 (6 bases). This sequence was found in a woman in her sixties in good health. The sequencing input was blood. The CDR3 nucleotides are TGTGCCAGCACCCGACGGAGGGGGTCCGGAAACACCATATATTTT. This translates into CASTRRRGSGNTIYF.